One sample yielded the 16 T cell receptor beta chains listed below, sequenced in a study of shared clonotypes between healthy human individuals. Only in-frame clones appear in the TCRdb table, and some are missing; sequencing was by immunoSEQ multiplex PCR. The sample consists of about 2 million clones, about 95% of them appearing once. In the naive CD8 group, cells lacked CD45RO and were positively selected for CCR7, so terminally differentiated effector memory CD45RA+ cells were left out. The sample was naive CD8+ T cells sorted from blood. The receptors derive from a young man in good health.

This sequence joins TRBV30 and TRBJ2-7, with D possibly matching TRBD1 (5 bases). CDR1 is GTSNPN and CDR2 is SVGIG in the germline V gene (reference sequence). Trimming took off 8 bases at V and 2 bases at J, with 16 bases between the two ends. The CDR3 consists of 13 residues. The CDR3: CAASTGSTYEQYF. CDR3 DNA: TGTGCCGCTTCCACAGGTTCAACCTACGAGCAGTACTTC.

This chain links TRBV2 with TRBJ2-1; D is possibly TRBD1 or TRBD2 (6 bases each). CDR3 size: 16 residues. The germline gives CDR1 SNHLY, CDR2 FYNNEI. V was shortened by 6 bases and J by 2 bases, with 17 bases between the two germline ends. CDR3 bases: TGTGCCAGCAGCCCACCAGGGGAGGAAGCCTACAATGAGCAGTTCTTC. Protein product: CASSPPGEEAYNEQFF.

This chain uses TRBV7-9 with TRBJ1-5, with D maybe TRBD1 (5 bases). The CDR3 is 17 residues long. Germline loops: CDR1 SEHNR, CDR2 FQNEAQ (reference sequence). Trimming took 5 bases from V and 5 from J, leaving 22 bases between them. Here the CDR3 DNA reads TGTGCCAGCAGCCGGGGCGAAGATCCTCCTCTTGATCAGCCCCAGCATTTT. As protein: CASSRGEDPPLDQPQHF.

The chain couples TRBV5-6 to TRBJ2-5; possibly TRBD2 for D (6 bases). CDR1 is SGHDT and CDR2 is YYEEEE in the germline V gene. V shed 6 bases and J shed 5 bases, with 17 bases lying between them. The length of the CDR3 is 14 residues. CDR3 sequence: CASTPSGGLETQYF. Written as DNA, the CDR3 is TGTGCCAGCACCCCCTCTGGGGGGTTGGAGACCCAGTACTTC.

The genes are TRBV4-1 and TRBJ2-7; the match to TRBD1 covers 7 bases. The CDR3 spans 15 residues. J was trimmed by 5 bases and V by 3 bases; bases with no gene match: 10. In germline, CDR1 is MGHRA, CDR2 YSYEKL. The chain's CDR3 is CASSHSNRGVHEQYF. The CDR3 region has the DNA TGCGCCAGCAGCCATAGTAACAGGGGTGTCCACGAGCAGTACTTC.

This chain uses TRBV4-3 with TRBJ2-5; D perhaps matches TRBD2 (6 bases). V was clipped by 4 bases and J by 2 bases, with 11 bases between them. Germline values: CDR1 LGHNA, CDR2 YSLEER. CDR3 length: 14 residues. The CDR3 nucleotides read TGCGCCAGCAGCCCGGGAGCGGAACAAGAGACCCAGTACTTC. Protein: CASSPGAEQETQYF.

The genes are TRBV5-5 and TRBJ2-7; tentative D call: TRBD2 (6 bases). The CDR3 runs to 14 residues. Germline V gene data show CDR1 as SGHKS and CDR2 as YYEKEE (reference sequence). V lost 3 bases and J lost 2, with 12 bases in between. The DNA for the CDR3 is TGTGCCAGCAGCTGGTTAGCGGAAACCTACGAGCAGTACTTC. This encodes CASSWLAETYEQYF. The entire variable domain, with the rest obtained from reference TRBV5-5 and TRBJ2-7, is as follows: DAGVTQSPTHLIKTRGQQVTLRCSPISGHKSVSWYQQVLGQGPQFIFQYYEKEERGRGNFPDRFSARQFPNYSSELNVNALLLGDSALYLCASSWLAETYEQYFGPGTRLTVT.

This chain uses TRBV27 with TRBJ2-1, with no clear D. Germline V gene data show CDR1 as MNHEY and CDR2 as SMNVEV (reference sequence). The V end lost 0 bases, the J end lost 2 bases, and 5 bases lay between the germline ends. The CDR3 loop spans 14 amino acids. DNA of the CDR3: TGTGCCAGCAGTTTATCCGACGCCTACAATGAGCAGTTCTTC. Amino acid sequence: CASSLSDAYNEQFF.

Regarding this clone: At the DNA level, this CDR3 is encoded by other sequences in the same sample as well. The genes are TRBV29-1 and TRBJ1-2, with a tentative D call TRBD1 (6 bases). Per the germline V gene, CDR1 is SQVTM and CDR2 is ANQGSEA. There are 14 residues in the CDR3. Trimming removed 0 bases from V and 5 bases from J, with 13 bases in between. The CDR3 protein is CSVEDLGGGYGYTF. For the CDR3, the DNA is TGCAGCGTTGAAGATCTTGGGGGCGGGTATGGCTACACCTTC.

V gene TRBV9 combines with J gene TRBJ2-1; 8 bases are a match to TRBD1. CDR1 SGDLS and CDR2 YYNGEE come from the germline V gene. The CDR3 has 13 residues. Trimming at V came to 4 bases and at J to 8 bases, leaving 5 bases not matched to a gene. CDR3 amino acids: CASSWTGTHEQFF. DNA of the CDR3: TGTGCCAGCAGCTGGACAGGGACCCATGAGCAGTTCTTC.

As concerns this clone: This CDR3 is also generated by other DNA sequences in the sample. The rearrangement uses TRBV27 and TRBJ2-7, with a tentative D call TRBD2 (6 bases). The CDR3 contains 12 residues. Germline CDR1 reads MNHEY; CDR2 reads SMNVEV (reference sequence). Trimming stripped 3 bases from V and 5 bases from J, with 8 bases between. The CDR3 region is CASSFGGNEQYF. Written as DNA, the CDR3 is TGTGCCAGCAGTTTCGGCGGGAACGAGCAGTACTTC.

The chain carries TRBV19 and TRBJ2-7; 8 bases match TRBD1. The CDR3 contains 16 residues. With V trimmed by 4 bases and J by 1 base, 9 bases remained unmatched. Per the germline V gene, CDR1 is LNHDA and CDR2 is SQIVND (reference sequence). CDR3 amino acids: CASSNRGQGTSYEQYF. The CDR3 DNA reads TGTGCCAGTAGTAACCGAGGACAGGGAACGTCCTACGAGCAGTACTTC.

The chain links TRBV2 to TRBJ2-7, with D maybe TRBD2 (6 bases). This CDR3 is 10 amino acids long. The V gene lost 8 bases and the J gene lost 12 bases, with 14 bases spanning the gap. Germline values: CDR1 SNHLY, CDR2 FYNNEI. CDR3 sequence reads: CASGGVEVYF. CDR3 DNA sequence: TGTGCCAGCGGAGGGGTGGAGGTGTACTTC.

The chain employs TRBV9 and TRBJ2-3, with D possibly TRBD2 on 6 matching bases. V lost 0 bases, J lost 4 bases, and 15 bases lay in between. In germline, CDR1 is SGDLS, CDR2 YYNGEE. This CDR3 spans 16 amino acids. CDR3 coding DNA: TGTGCCAGCAGCGTAGAGGCCGGGAGCCCCTCAGATACGCAGTATTTT. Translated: CASSVEAGSPSDTQYF. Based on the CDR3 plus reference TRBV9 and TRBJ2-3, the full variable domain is DSGVTQTPKHLITATGQRVTLRCSPRSGDLSVYWYQQSLDQGLQFLIQYYNGEERAKGNILERFSAQQFPDLHSELNLSSLELGDSALYFCASSVEAGSPSDTQYFGPGTRLTVL.

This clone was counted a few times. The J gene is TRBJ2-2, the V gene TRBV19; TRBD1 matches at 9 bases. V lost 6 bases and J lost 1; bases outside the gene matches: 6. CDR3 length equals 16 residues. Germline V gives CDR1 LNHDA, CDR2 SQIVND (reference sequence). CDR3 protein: CASRIWTGENTGELFF. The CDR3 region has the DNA TGTGCCAGTAGAATTTGGACAGGGGAGAACACCGGGGAGCTGTTTTTT.

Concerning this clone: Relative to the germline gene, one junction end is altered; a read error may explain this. DNA of the CDR3: TGTGCCAGCAGCCCCCATGGGGGACTAGCATTGGTCTTC. Amino acid sequence: CASSPHGGLALVF. The chain recombines TRBV7-9 with TRBJ2-7, with 9 bases identical to TRBD2. The V gene's germline CDR1 is SEHNR and CDR2 FQNEAQ (reference sequence). The CDR3 sequence is 13 residues long.